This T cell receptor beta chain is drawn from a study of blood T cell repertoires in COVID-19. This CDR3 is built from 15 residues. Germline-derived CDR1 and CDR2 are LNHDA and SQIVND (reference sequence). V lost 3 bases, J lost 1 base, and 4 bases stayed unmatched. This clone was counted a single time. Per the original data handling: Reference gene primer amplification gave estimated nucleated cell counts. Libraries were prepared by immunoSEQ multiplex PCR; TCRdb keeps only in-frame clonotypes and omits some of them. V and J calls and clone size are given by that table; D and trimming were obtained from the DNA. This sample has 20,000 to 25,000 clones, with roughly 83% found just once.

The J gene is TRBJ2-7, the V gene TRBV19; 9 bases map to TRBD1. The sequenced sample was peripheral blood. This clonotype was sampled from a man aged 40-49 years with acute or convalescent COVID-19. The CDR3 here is CASSIGTGPSYEQYF. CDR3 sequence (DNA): TGTGCCAGTAGTATTGGGACAGGGCCATCCTACGAGCAGTACTTC.